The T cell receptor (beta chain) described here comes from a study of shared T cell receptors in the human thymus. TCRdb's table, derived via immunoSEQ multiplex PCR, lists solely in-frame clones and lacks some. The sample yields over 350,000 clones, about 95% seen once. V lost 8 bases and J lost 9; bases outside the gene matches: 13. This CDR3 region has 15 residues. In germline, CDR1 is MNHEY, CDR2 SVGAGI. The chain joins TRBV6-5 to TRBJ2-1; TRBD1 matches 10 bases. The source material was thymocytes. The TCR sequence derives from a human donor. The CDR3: CASQPQGTGEGEQFF. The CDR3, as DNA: TGTGCCAGCCAACCCCAGGGGACAGGGGAGGGTGAGCAGTTCTTC.